The T cell receptor (beta chain) described here comes from a study of shared clonotypes between healthy human individuals. This CDR3 spans 16 amino acids. Germline CDR1 and CDR2: SGHVS and FQNEAQ. V shed 2 bases and J shed 0 bases, with 11 bases lying between them. The repertoire was sequenced with immunoSEQ multiplex PCR; TCRdb's copy has only in-frame clones and lacks some. The sample includes about 640,000 clones, approximately 75% of them seen just once. Sequenced sample: memory CD4+ T cells sorted from blood. Specified subset: CD45RA-negative fraction. The V call is TRBV7-8, the J call TRBJ2-1, with TRBD1 as a possible D gene (7 bases). This TCR was recovered from a woman aged 30 to 39 in good health. CDR3 protein: CASSLRRDSSYNEQFF. The CDR3, as DNA: TGTGCCAGCAGCTTACGGCGGGACAGCTCCTACAATGAGCAGTTCTTC.